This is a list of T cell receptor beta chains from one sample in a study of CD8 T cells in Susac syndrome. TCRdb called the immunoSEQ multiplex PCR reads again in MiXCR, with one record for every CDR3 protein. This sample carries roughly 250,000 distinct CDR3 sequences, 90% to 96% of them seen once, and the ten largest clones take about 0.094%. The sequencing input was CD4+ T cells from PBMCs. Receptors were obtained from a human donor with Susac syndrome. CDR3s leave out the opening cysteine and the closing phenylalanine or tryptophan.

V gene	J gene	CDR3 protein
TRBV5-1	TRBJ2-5	ASGRLAGPGETQY
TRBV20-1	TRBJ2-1	SARDRASGTSSYNEQF
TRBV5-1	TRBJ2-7	ASSSTSEQY
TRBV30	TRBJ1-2	AWTRGLGYT
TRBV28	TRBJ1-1	ASSLRQALAEAF
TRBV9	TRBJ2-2	ASSVELAGGNTGELF
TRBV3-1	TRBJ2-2	ASSQGAAVRTTGELF
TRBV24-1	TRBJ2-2	ATAKTGWGTGELF
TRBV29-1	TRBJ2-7	SVEDPASGLKY
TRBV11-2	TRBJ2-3	ASSLRKGTDTQY
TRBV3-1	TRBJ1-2	ASSQAPSPIAGRGGYT
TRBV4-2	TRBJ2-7	ASSQGGSSWLQY
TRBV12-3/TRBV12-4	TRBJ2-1	ASSKGGPEQF
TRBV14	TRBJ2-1	ASSPRLGGNEQF
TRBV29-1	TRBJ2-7	SVGFARGGGSYEQY
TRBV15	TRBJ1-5	ATSSPRGRTNQPQH
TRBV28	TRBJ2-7	ASSPIAGRTEQY
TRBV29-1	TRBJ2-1	SGRTSGMEQF
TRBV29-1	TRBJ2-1	SGLLYNEQF
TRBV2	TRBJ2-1	ASNGEGRRLASYEQF
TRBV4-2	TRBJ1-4	ASSQATVLATNEKLF
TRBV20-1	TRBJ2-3	SAQRRGRAGDTQY
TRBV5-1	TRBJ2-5	ASSIGTGGETQY
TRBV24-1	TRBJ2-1	ATSDVSSDEQF
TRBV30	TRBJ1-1	AWSPRPRGQMNTEAF
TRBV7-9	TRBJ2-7	ASSLRGIYEQY
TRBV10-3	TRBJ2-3	AISARDTDTQY
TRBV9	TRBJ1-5	ASSTTGTGDQPQH
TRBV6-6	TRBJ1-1	ASSKRTEREAF
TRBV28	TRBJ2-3	ASSTQGQGKTDTQY
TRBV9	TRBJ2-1	ASSTGTRSFNEQF
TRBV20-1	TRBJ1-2	SATDRGGGYT
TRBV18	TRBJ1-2	ASSLGRDRQPMGYT
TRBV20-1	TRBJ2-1	SAKLAGVYNEQF
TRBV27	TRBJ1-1	ASSLRDSNTEAF
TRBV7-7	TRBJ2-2	ASSYDRGDTGELF
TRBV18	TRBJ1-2	ASSPQGRDGYT
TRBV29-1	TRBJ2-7	SVAEREYPYEQY